These 13 T cell receptor beta chains originate from one sample sequenced in a study of shared clonotypes between healthy human individuals. Here immunoSEQ multiplex PCR was the method, and the copy in TCRdb shows in-frame clones only, minus some. Among around 600,000 clones, about 98% were seen once, and the ten largest hold 0.3% to 0.35%. The naive CD8 population came from CD45RO-negative cells selected for CCR7, without terminally differentiated effector memory CD45RA+ cells. Specimen: naive CD8+ T cells sorted from blood. Receptors originate from a man younger than 45 in good health.

This sequence joins TRBV7-6 and TRBJ2-1; 13 nucleotides agree with TRBD2. V shed 3 bases, J shed 7 bases, and the junction held 9 bases outside the gene matches. This CDR3 has 17 amino acids. CDR1 SGHVS and CDR2 FNYEAQ come from the germline V gene. The CDR3 sequence: CASSLRTSGSSSNEQFF. For the CDR3, the DNA is TGTGCCAGCAGCTTGCGGACTAGCGGGAGTAGTTCGAATGAGCAGTTCTTC.

V gene TRBV5-4 combines with J gene TRBJ2-7; D possibly corresponds to TRBD1 (6 bases). Germline lookup yields CDR1 SGHNT and CDR2 YYREEE (reference sequence). Trimming removed 4 bases from V and 3 bases from J, with 26 bases in between. The CDR3 runs to 18 residues. The CDR3 reads CASSLLGQGLGNHYEQYF. CDR3 in DNA: TGTGCCAGCAGCCTGTTAGGGCAGGGGCTGGGAAATCACTACGAGCAGTACTTC.

This chain joins TRBV7-6 and TRBJ2-1, with TRBD2 as a possible D gene (6 bases). Germline CDR1 SGHVS, CDR2 FNYEAQ. The CDR3 length is 15 residues. Trimming left V 1 base short and J 9 bases short, with 16 bases between. This CDR3 is CASSLGPGSNPEQFF. The CDR3 DNA reads TGTGCCAGCAGCTTAGGGCCCGGGAGTAATCCTGAGCAGTTCTTC.

The genes are TRBV27 and TRBJ2-1; no reliable D call. The length of the CDR3 is 13 residues. In germline, CDR1 is MNHEY, CDR2 SMNVEV (reference sequence). The V end lost 3 bases, the J end lost 4 bases, and 7 bases lay between the germline ends. The CDR3, as DNA: TGTGCCAGCAGTTTTTTTGGGTACAATGAGCAGTTCTTC. Encoded protein: CASSFFGYNEQFF.

The chain uses TRBV6-5 and TRBJ2-1; D is perhaps TRBD1 (7 bases). Germline V gene data show CDR1 as MNHEY and CDR2 as SVGAGI. This CDR3 is built from 16 residues. The ends were cut back, 2 bases at V and 4 bases at J, with 15 bases in the middle. The CDR3 coding sequence is TGTGCCAGCAGTTACCCAAGCCCAGGGGGGTACAATGAGCAGTTCTTC. Translated: CASSYPSPGGYNEQFF.

The chain is built from TRBV6-1 and TRBJ2-5; D ambiguous. V lost 1 base to trimming and J lost 5 bases, with 17 bases between them. CDR1 and CDR2 from the germline V gene are MNHNS and SASEGT. The CDR3 extends over 16 amino acids. The CDR3 spells CASSEGMSIYQETQYF. CDR3 in DNA: TGTGCCAGCAGTGAAGGGATGTCGATCTATCAGGAGACCCAGTACTTC.

V and J are TRBV9 and TRBJ2-5; TRBD2 aligns across 16 bases. The CDR3 has 18 residues. V lost 3 bases, J lost 4 bases, and 9 bases stayed unmatched. In germline, CDR1 is SGDLS, CDR2 YYNGEE. The CDR3 loop reads CASSARGTSGRAVETQYF. In DNA form, the CDR3 reads TGTGCCAGCAGCGCTCGAGGGACTAGCGGGAGGGCCGTAGAGACCCAGTACTTC.

The genes are TRBV6-5 and TRBJ2-1, with D uncertain. V lost 5 bases and J 8 bases, leaving 4 bases between the germline ends. The CDR3 covers 10 residues. Looked up from germline, CDR1 is MNHEY and CDR2 is SVGAGI. CDR3 region: CASSLDEQFF. In DNA form, the CDR3 reads TGTGCCAGCAGTCTCGATGAGCAGTTCTTC.

The rearrangement uses TRBV11-2 and TRBJ2-3, with 9 bases lining up with TRBD1. Germline CDR1 reads SGHAT; CDR2 reads FQNNGV. The V segment lost 4 bases and the J segment 1 base; nucleotides outside the gene matches: 3. This CDR3 has 15 residues. The CDR3 sequence is CASSSRDRGTDTQYF. CDR3 coding DNA: TGTGCCAGCAGCTCCCGGGACAGGGGCACAGATACGCAGTATTTT.

The chain links TRBV5-5 to TRBJ2-2; perhaps TRBD2 as D (5 bases). The CDR3 is 15 amino acids. CDR1 and CDR2 (germline): SGHKS, YYEKEE (reference sequence). V was shortened by 1 base and J by 4 bases, with 11 bases between the two germline ends. The CDR3 nucleotides read TGTGCCAGCAGCTTGCCTAGCACGTTCACCGGGGAGCTGTTTTTT. Translation gives CASSLPSTFTGELFF.

CDR3 sequence: CASSSPPDEQYF. The CDR3 nucleotides are TGTGCCAGCAGCTCCCCCCCGGATGAGCAGTACTTC. The V call is TRBV7-2, the J call TRBJ2-7; unclear D gene. The CDR3 has 12 residues. Trimming took 4 bases from V and 7 from J, leaving 11 bases between them. The germline V gene has CDR1 SGHTA and CDR2 FQGNSA.

This chain's CDR3 is CASSPRQSPSTDTQYF. The CDR3 coding sequence is TGTGCCAGCAGCCCTAGACAGTCCCCTAGCACAGATACGCAGTATTTT. The V and J genes are TRBV7-9 and TRBJ2-3, with D perhaps matching TRBD1 (5 bases). Trimming left V 5 bases short and J 0 bases short, with 15 bases between. Germline CDR1 and CDR2: SEHNR and FQNEAQ (reference sequence). The CDR3 spans 16 residues.

The rearrangement joins TRBV27 to TRBJ2-1; 7 bases align to TRBD2. This CDR3 is 17 amino acids long. Germline V CDR1 and CDR2: MNHEY, SMNVEV (reference sequence). The J segment lost 0 bases and the V segment lost 6 bases, leaving 11 bases of the junction unmatched. The CDR3: CASRTILGRISYNEQFF. The CDR3 bases are TGTGCCAGCAGAACTATCCTCGGGAGGATCTCCTACAATGAGCAGTTCTTC.